This TCR beta chain was sequenced for a study of T cells in tuberculosis. General study results and limits: Active tuberculosis TCR-alpha repertoires lay closer to GMM-specific TCRs than IGRA-negative controls, suggesting clonal expansion.

Germline CDR1 reads MRHNA; CDR2 reads SNTAGT. Trimming at V came to 5 bases and at J to 1 base, leaving 4 bases not matched to a gene. The length of the CDR3 is 14 residues. Produced via immunoSEQ multiplex PCR; TCRdb's table is partial and in-frame only. The data hold some 31,000 clones, with roughly 93% observed a single time. Regarding this clone: Its antigen is not known.

The sequenced sample was PBMCs. The J gene is TRBJ2-7, the V gene TRBV6-4; TRBD1 matches 8 bases. The origin of this receptor is a donor between 10 and 35 years old with latent tuberculosis or without tuberculosis infection. In nucleotides, the CDR3 is TGTGCCAGCAGTAGGACAGGGAAGTCCTACGAGCAGTACTTC. Amino acid sequence: CASSRTGKSYEQYF.